One and the same sample provided the 8 T cell receptor beta chains below, sequenced in a study of blood T cells in healthy people across ages. Alongside a J-beta primer mix, a sample-barcoded 5' primer served in a second PCR lasting roughly 7 to 11 cycles. MiXCR, applied by TCRdb to the 5' RACE reads, yields one record per CDR3 protein. The sample carries around 970,000 distinct CDR3 sequences, about 51% recorded once. Sequences were obtained from blood. All receptors come from a woman aged 60-75 years in good health.

This clonotype has more than one count but fewer than ten. The chain has TRBV10-3 and TRBJ2-4; perhaps TRBD1 as D (6 bases). Trimming shortened V by 3 bases and J by 2 bases, and 14 bases separated the two germline ends. The CDR3 covers 16 residues. The germline V gene has CDR1 ENHRY and CDR2 SYGVKD. CDR3 DNA sequence: TGTGCCATCAGTGACCAGGGCCAGGGGTCCAAAAACATTCAGTACTTC. It encodes CAISDQGQGSKNIQYF.

The rearrangement joins TRBV11-2 to TRBJ2-1; possible D gene TRBD2, 5 bases. This CDR3 region has 13 residues. CDR1 SGHAT and CDR2 FQNNGV come from the germline V gene. Trimming took off 6 bases at V and 4 bases at J, with 10 bases between the two ends. The DNA of the CDR3 is TGTGCCAGCAGATATAGCGCATACAATGAGCAGTTCTTC. Translated: CASRYSAYNEQFF. The complete variable domain, with remaining parts taken from reference TRBV11-2 and TRBJ2-1, reads EAGVAQSPRYKIIEKRQSVAFWCNPISGHATLYWYQQILGQGPKLLIQFQNNGVVDDSQLPKDRFSAERLKGVDSTLKIQPAKLEDSAVYLCASRYSAYNEQFFGPGTRLTVL.

This clonotype was observed a handful of times. The chain employs TRBV28 and TRBJ2-6; the match to TRBD1 covers 7 bases. This CDR3 has 19 amino acids. CDR1 is MDHEN, CDR2 SYDVKM, per germline. Trimming removed 1 base from V and 0 bases from J; junction bases left unmatched: 9. For the CDR3, the DNA is TGTGCCAGCAGTTTATTATCCGGGACAGTTTTCTCTGGGGCCAACGTCCTGACTTTC. Its protein product is CASSLLSGTVFSGANVLTF.

This chain joins TRBV15 and TRBJ1-4, with D uncertain. This CDR3 region has 15 residues. The germline V gene encodes CDR1 LNHNV and CDR2 YYDKDF (reference sequence). V was pared by 0 bases and J by 6 bases, with 11 bases between. CDR3 nucleotide sequence: TGTGCCACCAGCAGAGACGTCATAGCAGATGAAAAACTGTTTTTT. It yields the protein CATSRDVIADEKLFF.

The chain links TRBV3-1 to TRBJ2-4; weak D call: TRBD1 (5 bases). Near its end, the DNA agrees better with TRBJ2-7, so the J call may be wrong. This CDR3 contains 12 residues. Germline V gives CDR1 LGHDT, CDR2 YNNKEL (reference sequence). This CDR3 reads CASSSRRDEQYF. The DNA for the CDR3 is TGTGCCAGCAGCTCCCGCAGGGACGAGCAGTACTTC.

The rearrangement joins TRBV20-1 to TRBJ1-5; the D gene is possibly TRBD1 (6 bases). Germline V gene sequence: CDR1 DFQATT, CDR2 SNEGSKA (reference sequence). The CDR3 totals 12 residues. V was cut by 8 bases and J by 7 bases, with 15 bases left in between. CDR3 in amino acids: CSSARGGQPQHF. The CDR3 DNA reads as TGCAGTTCGGCCCGAGGGGGACAGCCCCAGCATTTT.

CDR3 nucleotides: TGTGCCACCAGCAGAGGTCGCTTCGAGACCCAGTACTTC. Protein sequence: CATSRGRFETQYF. The V call is TRBV15, the J call TRBJ2-5; no clear D gene. Trimming removed 1 base from V and 5 bases from J, with 8 bases in between. Germline lookup yields CDR1 LNHNV and CDR2 YYDKDF (reference sequence). The CDR3 spans 13 residues.

CDR3 in amino acids: CASSLEGQGGSGANVLTF. Written as DNA, the CDR3 is TGTGCCAGCAGTTTGGAGGGACAGGGTGGGTCTGGGGCCAACGTCCTGACTTTC. This chain joins TRBV12-3 or TRBV12-4 and TRBJ2-6; 9 nucleotides align to TRBD1. This CDR3 spans 18 amino acids. V was pared by 3 bases and J by 1 base, with 7 bases of the junction left unmatched.